This T cell receptor beta chain was documented in a study of graft-versus-host responses after intestinal transplantation. Overall study context: Recipients were all induced with anti-thymocyte globulin, then given tacrolimus and steroids for 2 to 4 years.

This clone appeared a few times. Libraries were prepared by immunoSEQ multiplex PCR; TCRdb keeps only in-frame clonotypes and omits some of them. Of 14,000 or so clones listed, roughly 30% were seen once; the top ten hold under 7.5%. Study-wide results and caveats: Recipient marrow held GvH clones, some first seen in ileum or blood.

The sample consisted of alloreactive CD4+ T cells from a mixed lymphocyte reaction culture, taken before intestinal transplant. Subset of the sample: CFSE-low proliferating T cells sorted from roughly six-day pre-transplant mixed lymphocyte reaction (GvH or HvG direction). The source is a human patient who received an intestinal transplant.

The CDR3 nucleotides are TGCGCCAGCGCCGACGTCCGCCGGGGGATCAATGAGCAGTTCTTC. It is translated as CASADVRRGINEQFF. V usage is TRBV5-1 and J usage is TRBJ2-1; perhaps TRBD2 as D (6 bases). V lost 7 bases and J lost 6, with 20 bases in between. Looked up from germline, CDR1 is SGHRS and CDR2 is YFSETQ. CDR3 size: 15 residues.